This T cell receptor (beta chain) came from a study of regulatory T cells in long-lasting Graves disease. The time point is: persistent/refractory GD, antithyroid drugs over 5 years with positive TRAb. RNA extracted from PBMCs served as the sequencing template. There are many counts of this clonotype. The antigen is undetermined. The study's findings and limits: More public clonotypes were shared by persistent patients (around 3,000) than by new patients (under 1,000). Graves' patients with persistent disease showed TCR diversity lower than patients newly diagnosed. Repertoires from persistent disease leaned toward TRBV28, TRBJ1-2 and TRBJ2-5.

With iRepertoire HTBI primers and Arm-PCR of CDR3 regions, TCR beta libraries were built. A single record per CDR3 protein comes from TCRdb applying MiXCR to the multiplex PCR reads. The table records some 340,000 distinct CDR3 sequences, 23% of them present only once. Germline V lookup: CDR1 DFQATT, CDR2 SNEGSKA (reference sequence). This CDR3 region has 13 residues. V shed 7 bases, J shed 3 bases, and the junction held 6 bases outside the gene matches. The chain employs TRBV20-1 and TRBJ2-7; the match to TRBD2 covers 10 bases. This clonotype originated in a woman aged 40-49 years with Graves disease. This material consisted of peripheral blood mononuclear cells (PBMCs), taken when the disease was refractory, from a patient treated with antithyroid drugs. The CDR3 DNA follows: TGCAGTGGATTAGCGGGAGGCAGCTACGAGCAGTACTTC. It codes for CSGLAGGSYEQYF.